Below are 10 T cell receptor beta chains sequenced from a single sample in a study of blood T cell repertoires in COVID-19. TCRdb's table, derived via immunoSEQ multiplex PCR, lists solely in-frame clones and lacks some. The repertoire holds about 260,000 clones, about 88% seen once, with 3.6% in the top ten. Sequencing was carried out using peripheral blood. These receptors were collected from a man between 18 and 35 years old with active or convalescent COVID-19.

The rearrangement joins TRBV6-5 to TRBJ2-7; possible D gene TRBD2, 5 bases. V was trimmed by 0 bases and J by 7 bases, leaving 16 bases between them. Germline V lookup: CDR1 MNHEY, CDR2 SVGAGI. The CDR3 covers 15 residues. This CDR3 is CASSYSIAGEGEQYF. The CDR3 coding sequence is TGTGCCAGCAGTTACTCGATCGCCGGGGAAGGGGAGCAGTACTTC.

The chain couples TRBV11-2 to TRBJ2-4; 7 bases align to TRBD1. V lost 5 bases to trimming and J lost 9 bases; unmatched junction nucleotides: 16. CDR1 and CDR2 (germline): SGHAT, FQNNGV. The CDR3 contains 16 residues. The CDR3, as DNA: TGTGCCAGCAGCGCATATATCGTCGAACAGGGGAGCATTCAGTACTTC. Translating it yields CASSAYIVEQGSIQYF.

The rearrangement uses TRBV5-1 and TRBJ2-7; 10 nucleotides line up with TRBD1. Germline V gene sequence: CDR1 SGHRS, CDR2 YFSETQ. V was clipped by 0 bases and J by 5 bases; unmatched bases: 8. The CDR3 consists of 16 residues. The CDR3 sequence is CASSLGDRGHLDEQYF. The DNA for the CDR3 is TGCGCCAGCAGCTTGGGCGACAGGGGGCATTTAGACGAGCAGTACTTC.

V is TRBV9 and J is TRBJ2-3; TRBD2 agrees at 10 bases. The germline gives CDR1 SGDLS, CDR2 YYNGEE. The junction had 5 bases not matched to a gene; V was cut back by 0 bases and J by 4 bases. CDR3 size: 16 residues. The CDR3 sequence: CASSVERGGGADTQYF. The CDR3 DNA follows: TGTGCCAGCAGCGTAGAGCGGGGGGGCGGAGCAGATACGCAGTATTTT.

V gene TRBV28 combines with J gene TRBJ1-1; D might be TRBD1 (5 bases). V shed 5 bases and J shed 0 bases, with 13 bases lying between them. This CDR3 comprises 15 residues. Germline V gene sequence: CDR1 MDHEN, CDR2 SYDVKM. CDR3 protein: CASSAPPGMNTEAFF. DNA for the CDR3: TGTGCCAGCAGTGCACCCCCAGGGATGAACACTGAAGCTTTCTTT.

This clone has a single count. This chain uses TRBV7-9 with TRBJ1-6, with a tentative D call TRBD1 (6 bases). The CDR3 spans 15 residues. V gave up 5 bases and J gave up 6 bases, with 14 bases separating them. Germline V gene lookup returns CDR1 SEHNR and CDR2 FQNEAQ (reference sequence). CDR3 DNA: TGTGCCAGCAGCGCCTCCGGGACATTTAATTCACCCCTCCACTTT. Translating it yields CASSASGTFNSPLHF.

Within the sample, this clone is medium-sized. The genes are TRBV19 and TRBJ2-3; D not resolved. Per the germline V gene, CDR1 is LNHDA and CDR2 is SQIVND (reference sequence). V lost 6 bases and J 3 bases, leaving 13 bases between the germline ends. The CDR3 loop spans 14 amino acids. The CDR3 sequence is CASRPYHGTDTQYF. CDR3 in DNA: TGTGCCAGTAGACCCTACCACGGGACAGATACGCAGTATTTT.

The rearrangement links TRBV19 to TRBJ1-1, with D unclear. V lost 5 bases and J 2 bases, leaving 18 bases between the germline ends. Germline V gene sequence: CDR1 LNHDA, CDR2 SQIVND (reference sequence). This CDR3 spans 16 amino acids. The CDR3 region is CASSFRWRGQNTEAFF. The CDR3 bases are TGTGCCAGTAGTTTCCGTTGGAGAGGGCAAAACACTGAAGCTTTCTTT.

This chain links TRBV6-5 with TRBJ2-7, with TRBD2 matching 7 bases. Trimming removed 10 bases from V and 0 bases from J; junction bases left unmatched: 12. CDR1 is MNHEY, CDR2 SVGAGI, per germline. CDR3 size: 15 residues. Here the CDR3 reads CAITTRDYYSYEQYF. The CDR3 DNA reads as TGTGCCATCACGACCCGGGACTACTACTCCTACGAGCAGTACTTC.

The J gene is TRBJ2-3, the V gene TRBV2; a possible D gene is TRBD2 (6 bases). The CDR3 loop spans 14 amino acids. Per germline, CDR1 SNHLY and CDR2 FYNNEI. V shed 7 bases and J shed 4 bases, with 15 bases lying between them. CDR3 in DNA: TGTGCCAGCAACCGCGGGAACTCCGCAGATACGCAGTATTTT. Its translation: CASNRGNSADTQYF.